A selection of T cell receptor beta chains follows, all from one sample in a study of control samples from healthy donors and cancer patients. Profiling relied on immunoSEQ multiplex PCR, and the TCRdb table lists in-frame clones only, not all of them. The table shows about 86,000 clones, with just under 95% occurring only once. Material for sequencing was blood. The receptor set was obtained from a woman between 18 and 29 years old in good health. CDR3s leave out the opening cysteine and the closing phenylalanine or tryptophan.

TRBJ2-2 | TRBV27 | 14 | ASSGGPTSNTGELF
TRBJ1-2 | TRBV5-1 | 12 | ASSLGDRSYGYT
TRBJ2-4 | TRBV5-1 | 14 | ASSLGPTRRGDIQY
TRBJ1-6 | TRBV4-1 | 14 | ASSQVGRGTNSPLH
TRBJ1-2 | TRBV27 | 11 | ASRPGTGYGYT
TRBJ2-7 | TRBV10-3 | 15 | AISESEIDREVHEQY
TRBJ2-1 | TRBV4-1 | 15 | ASSQIGPRTTYNEQF
TRBJ1-6 | TRBV7-6 | 13 | ASSLDPRDNSPLH
TRBJ2-2 | TRBV5-1 | 11 | ASTVENTGELF
TRBJ2-3 | TRBV28 | 12 | ASSPFRVSDTQY
TRBJ2-3 | TRBV9 | 15 | ASSVGGRAFRSDTQY
TRBJ2-1 | TRBV6-5 | 13 | ASPGASSRVDEQF
TRBJ2-7 | TRBV6-5 | 12 | ASRDGTNLYEQY
TRBJ2-3 | TRBV7-3 | 13 | ASSLIAGFLDTQY
TRBJ2-2 | TRBV9 | 14 | ASSVGGALNTGELF
TRBJ2-7 | TRBV6-2/TRBV6-3 | 9 | ASSDTYEQY
TRBJ2-7 | TRBV5-4 | 12 | ASSLANRPYEQY
TRBJ1-5 | TRBV28 | 15 | ASSSYWGQGSDQPQH
TRBJ1-4 | TRBV5-1 | 14 | ASSPGVRGAYEKLF
TRBJ1-2 | TRBV9 | 11 | ASSAEGADGYT
TRBJ2-7 | TRBV12-3/TRBV12-4 | 11 | ASSFLFPYEQY
TRBJ1-4 | TRBV12-3/TRBV12-4 | 11 | ASSRTGSEKLF
TRBJ2-1 | TRBV5-4 | 11 | ASSNRQQDEQF
TRBJ1-1 | TRBV5-4 | 11 | ASSQGQSQEAF
TRBJ2-3 | TRBV6-2/TRBV6-3 | 15 | ASSYSPGQEQTDTQY
TRBJ1-1 | TRBV2 | 13 | ASRTRGVLNTEAF
TRBJ1-5 | TRBV6-5 | 12 | ASRGTGDNQPQH
TRBJ2-5 | TRBV19 | 12 | ASSTYSGQETQY
TRBJ2-1 | TRBV29-1 | 12 | SVVVALTPNEQF
TRBJ2-7 | TRBV6-2/TRBV6-3 | 13 | ASSYSHTEGWEQY
TRBJ1-5 | TRBV11-2 | 17 | ASSAGGTGDLYSNQPQH
TRBJ2-3 | TRBV6-2/TRBV6-3 | 13 | ASSYSGAVTDTQY
TRBJ2-7 | TRBV29-1 | 13 | SVRTGTGSSYEQY
TRBJ2-1 | TRBV6-2/TRBV6-3 | 12 | ASSYYGRYNEQF
TRBJ1-4 | TRBV18 | 13 | ASSAGTGPREKLF
TRBJ2-7 | TRBV6-2/TRBV6-3 | 15 | ASSQPFHQDSLLGQY
TRBJ2-7 | TRBV2 | 11 | ASNGAISYEQY
TRBJ2-7 | TRBV18 | 13 | ASSPPMDSSYEQY
TRBJ1-1 | TRBV28 | 12 | ASSLLTRNTEAF
TRBJ1-2 | TRBV4-3 | 14 | ASSQDRDSRFYGYT
TRBJ2-1 | TRBV9 | 12 | ASSVLAITDEQF
TRBJ2-3 | TRBV4-3 | 10 | ASSPAGDTQY
TRBJ2-7 | TRBV19 | 10 | ASTGDTYEQY
TRBJ2-1 | TRBV6-4 | 11 | ASSVSGDNEQF
TRBJ1-1 | TRBV9 | 12 | ASSVGQMNTEAF
TRBJ2-3 | TRBV27 | 9 | ASSLWDTQY
TRBJ2-3 | TRBV19 | 14 | ASSRSSGSLADTQY
TRBJ1-2 | TRBV11-2 | 12 | ASSLAGANYGYT
TRBJ2-1 | TRBV7-2 | 13 | ASSWRTALYNEQF
TRBJ2-7 | TRBV18 | 15 | ASSPLPQGQISYEQY
TRBJ1-1 | TRBV24-1 | 14 | ATSDDRTLWGTEAF